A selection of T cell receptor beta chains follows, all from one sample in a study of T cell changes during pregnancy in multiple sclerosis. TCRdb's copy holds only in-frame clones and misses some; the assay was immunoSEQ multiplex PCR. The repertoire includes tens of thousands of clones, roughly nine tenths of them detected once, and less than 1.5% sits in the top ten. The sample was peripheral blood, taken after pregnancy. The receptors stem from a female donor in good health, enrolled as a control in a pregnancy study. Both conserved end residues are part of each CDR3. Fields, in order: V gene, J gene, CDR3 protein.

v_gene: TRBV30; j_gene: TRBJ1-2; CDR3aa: CAVGDFNYGYTF
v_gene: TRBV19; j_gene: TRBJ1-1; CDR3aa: CASSINGAHTEAFF
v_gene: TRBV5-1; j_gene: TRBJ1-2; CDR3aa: CASSLGTSNYGYTF
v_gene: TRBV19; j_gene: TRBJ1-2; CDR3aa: CASTKPGVLYGYTF
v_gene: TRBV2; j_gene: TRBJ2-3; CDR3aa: CASSEGQGGDTQYF
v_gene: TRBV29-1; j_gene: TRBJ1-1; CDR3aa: CSAGGQENWVVTEAFF
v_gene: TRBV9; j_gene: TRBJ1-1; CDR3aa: CASSVASRGSEAFF
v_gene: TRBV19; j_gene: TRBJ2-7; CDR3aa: CASSPGRGGSSYEQYF
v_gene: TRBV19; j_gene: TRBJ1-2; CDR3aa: CASSIDLEEATNYGYTF
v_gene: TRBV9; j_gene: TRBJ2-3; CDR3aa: CASSAEAGGTDTQYF
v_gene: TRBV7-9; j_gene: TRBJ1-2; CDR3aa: CASSLGGAVGYGYTF
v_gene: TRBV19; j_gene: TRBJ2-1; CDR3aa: CASSIVGGGPIEQFF
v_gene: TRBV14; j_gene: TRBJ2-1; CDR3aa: CASSQGTSGGPWGEQFF
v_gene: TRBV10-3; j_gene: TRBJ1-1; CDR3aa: CATQEVNTEAFF
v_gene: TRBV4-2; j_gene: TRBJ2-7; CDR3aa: CASSQVGQGSNEQYF
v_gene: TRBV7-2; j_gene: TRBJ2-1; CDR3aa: CASSLHSTTGTSVYNEQFF
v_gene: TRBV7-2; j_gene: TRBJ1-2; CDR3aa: CASSAPGRREGYTF
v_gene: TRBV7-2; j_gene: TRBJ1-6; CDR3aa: CASSLDSSYNSPLHF
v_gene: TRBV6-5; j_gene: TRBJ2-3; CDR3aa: CASSLRTGTSTDTQYF
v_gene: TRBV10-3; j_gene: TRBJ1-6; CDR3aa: CAISESQQGGNSPLHF
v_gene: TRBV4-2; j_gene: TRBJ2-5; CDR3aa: CASSQVVSAGGYQETQYF
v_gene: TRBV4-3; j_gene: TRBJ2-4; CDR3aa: CASSQDPPSGGAVGKNIQYF
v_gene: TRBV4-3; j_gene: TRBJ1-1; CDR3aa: CASSQDLVSGGAFF